A selection of T cell receptor beta chains follows, all from one sample in a study of CD8 T cells in ankylosing spondylitis. A single record per CDR3 protein comes from TCRdb applying MiXCR to the 5' RACE reads. The table lists 100,000 to 150,000 distinct CDR3 sequences, under 20% of them singletons. The sample was blood, either unsorted or a sorted T cell fraction (not recorded which). The receptors were sampled from a male donor with ankylosing spondylitis. CDR3s include the opening cysteine and the closing phenylalanine or tryptophan.

>TRBJ2-3|17|TRBV5-1
CASSQEGLAGLTDTQYF
>TRBJ2-5|12|TRBV11-2
CASSSIGETQYF
>TRBJ2-2|14|TRBV25-1
CASTPGQYTGELFF
>TRBJ2-6|14|TRBV19
CASAEPSGANVLTF
>TRBJ2-2|16|TRBV2
CASIGDPGTDTGELFF
>TRBJ1-4|16|TRBV27
CASSLSYEVVNEKLFF
>TRBJ1-4|15|TRBV6-4
CASSVQGAPNEKLFF
>TRBJ2-3|15|TRBV25-1
CASSAGATLTDTQYF
>TRBJ1-2|11|TRBV6-1
CASSEGNGYTF
>TRBJ2-7|15|TRBV5-1
CASSLERGTSYEQYF
>TRBJ2-1|15|TRBV7-3
CASSLIQGPVNEQFF
>TRBJ2-7|12|TRBV7-9
CASTLSGSEQYF
>TRBJ2-1|14|TRBV12-3/TRBV12-4
CASSPGLLYNEQFF
>TRBJ1-4|15|TRBV28
CASSPPQGIDEKLFF
>TRBJ2-5|15|TRBV9
CASNTQGLHQETQYF
>TRBJ2-5|13|TRBV7-9
CASLPPDKETQYF
>TRBJ1-4|13|TRBV12-3/TRBV12-4
CASSSPGDEKLFF